This T cell receptor (beta chain) appears in the sequencing data of a study of cytomegalovirus exposure and HLA in healthy donors. Notes on the study in general: The only immune exposure information that was available was CMV serostatus.

PCR was performed using 60 Vbeta and 13 Jbeta primers. Profiled with immunoSEQ multiplex PCR; TCRdb holds only in-frame clones, not every one. The sample lists some 120,000 clones, around 82% occurring once. A note on this clone: Its matching antigen is unknown.

The V end lost 3 bases, the J end lost 7 bases, and 13 bases lay between the germline ends. The CDR3 sequence is 13 residues long. Germline V gene lookup returns CDR1 SGHNT and CDR2 YYREEE (reference sequence). The clonotype comes from a male donor in good health and CMV-seropositive. Material: PBMCs. The rearrangement joins TRBV5-4 to TRBJ1-2; a weak D match, TRBD1 (6 bases). CDR3 nucleotides: TGTGCCAGCAGCTCCTCGACAGGATCTGGCTACACCTTC. Its translation: CASSSSTGSGYTF. Complete variable domain (other parts from reference TRBV5-4 and TRBJ1-2): ETGVTQSPTHLIKTRGQQVTLRCSSQSGHNTVSWYQQALGQGPQFIFQYYREEENGRGNFPPRFSGLQFPNYSSELNVNALELDDSALYLCASSSSTGSGYTFGSGTRLTVV.